The clone carrying this T cell receptor beta chain was recorded a few times. Its antigen is unidentified. The germline gives CDR1 MNHEY, CDR2 SMNVEV (reference sequence). V lost 5 bases, J lost 7 bases, and 20 bases lay in between. The CDR3 totals 15 residues. TCRdb called the PCR reads again in MiXCR, with one record for every CDR3 protein. This sample has 15,000 to 20,000 distinct CDR3 sequences, with around 68% found just once. The source of the sample is a study of vaccination and CD4 T cells after COVID-19. Study information: Blood was drawn a median around 71 days post second dose, range 14 to 241.

Whole-study findings and limits: Researchers report that 304 of 307 vaccine-specific clones in convalescent patients proved spike mono-reactive. There was no significant change from roughly 22 to 38 median reactive clonotypes.

Sequencing used CD4+ T cells from blood, obtained before SARS-CoV-2 vaccination. The source of this sequence is a human donor who had recovered from COVID-19. The genes are TRBV27 and TRBJ1-2, with D possibly matching TRBD1 (5 bases). The CDR3 loop reads CASSPRDARSGGYTF. CDR3 sequence (DNA): TGTGCCAGCAGTCCAAGGGACGCCAGATCGGGTGGCTACACCTTC.